These T cell receptor beta chains were read from a single sample in a study of cytomegalovirus exposure and HLA in healthy donors. Libraries were prepared by immunoSEQ multiplex PCR; TCRdb keeps only in-frame clonotypes and omits some of them. The sample records about 60,000 clones, roughly 94% being singletons. Sequenced input: PBMCs. These receptors were taken from a woman aged 18 to 35 in good health and CMV-seropositive. Both conserved end residues are part of each CDR3. The order of the fields is V gene, J gene, CDR3 length, CDR3 protein.

>TRBV4-1|TRBJ2-1|12
CASSPSYNEQFF
>TRBV5-1|TRBJ2-5|14
CASSLSGGGETQYF
>TRBV15|TRBJ2-2|16
CATSTLRTGRTGELFF
>TRBV10-3|TRBJ1-5|13
CATGTGWDQPQHF
>TRBV11-2|TRBJ1-2|14
CASSLKGGNYGYTF
>TRBV19|TRBJ2-2|15
CASSIQTGSTGELFF
>TRBV5-1|TRBJ1-1|15
CASSLPRDRDTEAFF
>TRBV19|TRBJ2-1|16
CASSPPRDWRLNEQFF
>TRBV4-3|TRBJ2-7|16
CASSQGFGRGDGEQYF
>TRBV18|TRBJ2-1|15
CASSPQVWAYNEQFF
>TRBV5-4|TRBJ1-1|15
CASSLLIQPNTEAFF
>TRBV19|TRBJ1-5|17
CASRGGSDFYSNQPQHF
>TRBV19|TRBJ1-2|12
CASSPANYGYTF
>TRBV5-1|TRBJ2-3|17
CASSLGLAGDSTDTQYF
>TRBV27|TRBJ2-5|16
CASSSFTGLAVETQYF
>TRBV6-1|TRBJ1-2|14
CASSEAGTATGYTF
>TRBV14|TRBJ2-2|15
CASSHRRLNTGELFF
>TRBV7-6|TRBJ2-7|13
CASSFKQGDEQYF
>TRBV15|TRBJ1-6|19
CATSSQDRGGSSYNSPLHF
>TRBV27|TRBJ2-1|14
CASSSGSWGDEQFF
>TRBV19|TRBJ2-5|15
CASSINPGVPETQYF
>TRBV4-1|TRBJ2-7|14
CASSHLAGVHEQYF
>TRBV20-1|TRBJ1-5|11
CSALGGQPQHF
>TRBV28|TRBJ2-5|16
CASSFYLTGMKETQYF
>TRBV28|TRBJ2-7|16
CASSSRLAGAFYEQYF
>TRBV7-2|TRBJ2-3|15
CASSKGGGSTDTQYF